The 23 T cell receptor beta chains presented below share a single source sample, sequenced in a study of cytomegalovirus exposure and HLA in healthy donors. It was with 60 Vbeta and 13 Jbeta primers that the PCR ran. The method was immunoSEQ multiplex PCR; TCRdb's version includes in-frame clones alone and lacks a portion of them. The sample has 55,000 to 65,000 clones, 70% to 75% seen once; the top ten hold approximately 6.3%. The sequenced sample consisted of PBMCs. These receptors all stem from a man aged 25 to 40 in good health and CMV-seropositive.

The chain carries TRBV6-1 and TRBJ1-1; D is unclear. The CDR3 sequence is 14 residues long. CDR1 is MNHNS and CDR2 is SASEGT in the germline V gene. Trimming stripped 2 bases from V and 4 bases from J, with 11 bases between. CDR3 loop: CASSERGPGTEAFF. CDR3 sequence (DNA): TGTGCCAGCAGTGAACGGGGTCCGGGCACTGAAGCTTTCTTT.

The rearrangement links TRBV7-9 to TRBJ1-1; 7 bases line up with TRBD1. CDR3 length: 15 amino acids. The germline CDR1 and CDR2 sequences are SEHNR and FQNEAQ (reference sequence). The trim removed 5 bases at V and 1 base at J, leaving 7 bases unmatched. The CDR3 DNA sequence: TGTGCCAGCAGCCGAGCAGGGGGGACGAACACTGAAGCTTTCTTT. It is translated as CASSRAGGTNTEAFF.

The chain joins TRBV7-8 to TRBJ1-1; D ambiguous. Looked up from germline, CDR1 is SGHVS and CDR2 is FQNEAQ. The V end was cut by 4 bases, the J end by 7 bases, with 16 bases between. This CDR3 comprises 14 residues. The DNA of the CDR3 is TGTGCCAGCAGCTCACCCCCGACTCTTGGTGAAGCTTTCTTT. Its protein product is CASSSPPTLGEAFF.

This chain connects TRBV30 to TRBJ2-6; D unclear. Trimming cost V 3 bases and J 2 bases, with 8 bases left between them. This CDR3 region has 14 residues. Germline V gene lookup returns CDR1 GTSNPN and CDR2 SVGIG (reference sequence). The CDR3 reads CAWRALTGANVLTF. The CDR3 DNA follows: TGTGCCTGGAGAGCCCTCACTGGGGCCAACGTCCTGACTTTC.

The V gene is TRBV28, the J gene TRBJ1-5; maybe TRBD1 (5 bases). This CDR3 has 18 amino acids. V lost 6 bases and J 1 base, leaving 22 bases between the germline ends. Germline V gene lookup returns CDR1 MDHEN and CDR2 SYDVKM. CDR3 residues: CASRIAGRLLLSNQPQHF. DNA of the CDR3: TGTGCCAGCAGAATTGCAGGGCGACTCCTATTGAGCAATCAGCCCCAGCATTTT. Full variable domain (remainder filled in from reference TRBV28 and TRBJ1-5): DVKVTQSSRYLVKRTGEKVFLECVQDMDHENMFWYRQDPGLGLRLIYFSYDVKMKEKGDIPEGYSVSREKKERFSLILESASTNQTSMYLCASRIAGRLLLSNQPQHFGDGTRLSIL.

The chain carries TRBV7-3 and TRBJ2-1; tentative D call: TRBD1 (5 bases). In germline, CDR1 is SGHTA, CDR2 FQGTGA. This CDR3 region has 16 residues. The ends were cut back, 3 bases at V and 4 bases at J, with 16 bases in the middle. The CDR3 nucleotides are TGTGCCAGCAGCTTTAAGGGGCAGAGACCTTACAATGAGCAGTTCTTC. Translation gives CASSFKGQRPYNEQFF.

The gene calls are TRBV7-2 and TRBJ1-2, with D perhaps matching TRBD1 (6 bases). The V gene's germline CDR1 is SGHTA and CDR2 FQGNSA. V was trimmed by 7 bases and J by 5 bases, leaving 17 bases between them. This CDR3 is 14 amino acids long. The DNA for the CDR3 is TGTGCCAGCACCGGTAGGGCAGGGGAGTATGGCTACACCTTC. As protein: CASTGRAGEYGYTF.

The chain carries TRBV25-1 and TRBJ1-6; no clear D. Germline V gene data show CDR1 as MGHDK and CDR2 as SYGVNS. CDR3 length: 12 residues. The V gene lost 5 bases and the J gene lost 3 bases, with 2 bases spanning the gap. The CDR3 spells CASSLYNSPLHF. Written as DNA, the CDR3 is TGTGCCAGCAGTCTCTATAATTCACCCCTCCACTTT. Filled out from reference TRBV25-1 and TRBJ1-6, the complete variable domain reads EADIYQTPRYLVIGTGKKITLECSQTMGHDKMYWYQQDPGMELHLIHYSYGVNSTEKGDLSSESTVSRIRTEHFPLTLESARPSHTSQYLCASSLYNSPLHFGNGTRLTVT.

The gene calls are TRBV14 and TRBJ1-3; D perhaps matches TRBD1 (5 bases). The CDR3 spans 15 residues. Germline lookup yields CDR1 SGHDN and CDR2 FVKESK. V lost 5 bases to trimming and J lost 0 bases, with 11 bases between them. The CDR3 sequence is CASSFQGNSGNTIYF. The CDR3 DNA reads TGTGCCAGCAGCTTCCAGGGTAACTCTGGAAACACCATATATTTT. Together with reference TRBV14 and TRBJ1-3, the CDR3 gives the full variable domain: EAGVTQFPSHSVIEKGQTVTLRCDPISGHDNLYWYRRVMGKEIKFLLHFVKESKQDESGMPNNRFLAERTGGTYSTLKVQPAELEDSGVYFCASSFQGNSGNTIYFGEGSWLTVV.

The chain is built from TRBV29-1 and TRBJ2-4, with D possibly matching TRBD1 (6 bases). The germline V gene has CDR1 SQVTM and CDR2 ANQGSEA. Trimming took off 6 bases at V and 7 bases at J, with 19 bases between the two ends. The CDR3 is made up of 14 amino acids. In DNA, the CDR3 is TGCAGCGTAAAACAGGGCGGTGGTGTGAACATTCAGTACTTC. Translation: CSVKQGGGVNIQYF.

The rearrangement joins TRBV30 to TRBJ1-2; 9 positions agree with TRBD1. The CDR3 consists of 16 residues. The ends lost 2 bases at V and 6 bases at J; junction bases unmatched: 13. The germline CDR1 and CDR2 sequences are GTSNPN and SVGIG (reference sequence). DNA for the CDR3: TGTGCCTGGAGTCCACGAGCCGGGACAGGGAAGGATGGCTACACCTTC. This gives the protein CAWSPRAGTGKDGYTF.

This chain connects TRBV5-6 to TRBJ1-2; the D gene is possibly TRBD1 (6 bases). Germline V gene sequence: CDR1 SGHDT, CDR2 YYEEEE. The CDR3 length is 13 residues. Trimming took 1 base from V and 7 from J, leaving 11 bases between them. For the CDR3, the DNA is TGTGCCAGCAGCTTGAGCCCAGGGGCTGGCTACACCTTC. This sequence encodes CASSLSPGAGYTF.

V gene TRBV30 combines with J gene TRBJ2-1; D unresolved. Germline V lookup: CDR1 GTSNPN, CDR2 SVGIG (reference sequence). Trimming shortened V by 6 bases and J by 0 bases, and 15 bases separated the two germline ends. CDR3 length: 15 amino acids. The CDR3 loop reads CACLRTPPSYNEQFF. For the CDR3, the DNA is TGTGCCTGCCTTCGTACACCGCCCTCCTACAATGAGCAGTTCTTC.

This clone has a handful of counts. The gene calls are TRBV6-4 and TRBJ2-3; TRBD2 matches 10 bases. Germline-derived CDR1 and CDR2 are MRHNA and SNTAGT. Trimming at V came to 2 bases and at J to 2 bases, leaving 7 bases not matched to a gene. This CDR3 is 17 amino acids long. CDR3 in DNA: TGTGCCAGCAGTGACGGAACTAGCGGGGCCCACACAGATACGCAGTATTTT. This gives the protein CASSDGTSGAHTDTQYF.

This chain joins TRBV9 and TRBJ1-1; D remains unclear. Trimming shortened V by 0 bases and J by 2 bases, and 11 bases separated the two germline ends. Looked up from germline, CDR1 is SGDLS and CDR2 is YYNGEE. The CDR3 is made up of 15 amino acids. The DNA of the CDR3 is TGTGCCAGCAGCGTAGGTGTTTCTTTTAACACTGAAGCTTTCTTT. This gives the protein CASSVGVSFNTEAFF.

The chain links TRBV15 to TRBJ2-7; the match to TRBD1 covers 11 bases. Germline V gene sequence: CDR1 LNHNV, CDR2 YYDKDF (reference sequence). Trimming removed 2 bases from V and 9 bases from J; junction bases left unmatched: 9. The CDR3 spans 15 residues. The CDR3 is CATSRRDRGILSQYF. CDR3 nucleotides: TGTGCCACCAGCAGAAGGGACAGGGGGATCCTGTCGCAGTACTTC.

The V call is TRBV7-2, the J call TRBJ1-5, with 7 bases fitting TRBD1. Germline trimming cut 5 bases from V and 7 bases from J; bases unmatched to any gene: 11. The CDR3 has 15 residues. The germline V gene has CDR1 SGHTA and CDR2 FQGNSA. The CDR3 sequence: CASSPRAGGGQPQHF. The CDR3 DNA reads TGTGCCAGCAGCCCCCGGGCAGGGGGTGGGCAGCCCCAGCATTTT.

This sequence joins TRBV19 and TRBJ1-1, with D possibly being TRBD1 (6 bases). The CDR3 sequence is 14 residues long. Germline CDR1 and CDR2: LNHDA and SQIVND (reference sequence). The V gene lost 7 bases and the J gene lost 1 base, with 13 bases spanning the gap. CDR3 sequence (DNA): TGTGCCAGTAAACCAGGGGTGGGGAACACTGAAGCTTTCTTT. Residues: CASKPGVGNTEAFF.

This clone has just a few counts. V and J are TRBV27 and TRBJ2-5; weak D call: TRBD2 (6 bases). The CDR3 is made up of 13 amino acids. Germline V gene lookup returns CDR1 MNHEY and CDR2 SMNVEV (reference sequence). Trimming pared 6 bases from V and 5 bases from J, leaving 13 bases between. CDR3 nucleotide sequence: TGTGCCAGCAGCCAAGTTGGAGGGGAGACCCAGTACTTC. Amino acid sequence: CASSQVGGETQYF.

J is TRBJ1-1 and V is TRBV7-2, with D possibly TRBD1 on 5 matching bases. The germline V and J ends were trimmed by 8 bases and 0 bases, with 19 bases remaining between them. The CDR3 totals 16 residues. Germline V gene sequence: CDR1 SGHTA, CDR2 FQGNSA. The CDR3 DNA follows: TGTGCCAGCTCGCTTGATGGGGCTCTCATGAACACTGAAGCTTTCTTT. It translates to CASSLDGALMNTEAFF.

This clone was detected a few times. The V gene is TRBV7-2, the J gene TRBJ2-7; 10 bases are shared with TRBD1. Germline V lookup: CDR1 SGHTA, CDR2 FQGNSA. The V and J ends lost 4 bases and 7 bases, in that order; junction bases with no gene match: 7. The CDR3 spans 14 residues. CDR3 protein: CASSYDRGRREQYF. CDR3 in DNA: TGTGCCAGCAGCTACGACAGGGGGCGCAGGGAGCAGTACTTC.

The rearrangement uses TRBV6-6 and TRBJ2-5; TRBD2 aligns across 7 bases. V was pared by 0 bases and J by 9 bases, with 4 bases of the junction left unmatched. Germline CDR1 and CDR2: MNHNY and SVGAGI (reference sequence). The CDR3 has 13 amino acids. The DNA for the CDR3 is TGTGCCAGCAGTTACTCCGACCGGGGGGCCCAGTACTTC. Its translation: CASSYSDRGAQYF.

This clone is medium-sized within its sample. This CDR3 reads CASSFRNTEAFF. CDR3 bases: TGTGCCAGCAGCTTCCGTAACACTGAAGCTTTCTTT. The chain combines TRBV5-8 with TRBJ1-1; no clear D gene. In germline, CDR1 is SGHTS, CDR2 YDEGEE. This CDR3 region has 12 residues. V lost 2 bases and J 2 bases, leaving 4 bases between the germline ends.